This section outlines one T cell receptor beta chain sequence together with its context. Its target is not known. TCRdb re-analysed the 5' RACE reads in MiXCR, keeping a single row per CDR3 protein. The sample consists of 500,000 or so distinct CDR3 sequences, roughly 5% of them appearing once. This sample was included in a study of CD8 T cells in ankylosing spondylitis. Study-wide findings and caveats: From matched ankylosing spondylitis synovial fluid, disease-linked clones were reportedly recovered at significantly enriched levels. Within ankylosing spondylitis blood, a TCR beta motif made up of under 10 highly homologous variants appeared to be characteristic.

This CDR3 contains 16 residues. Germline values: CDR1 MDHEN, CDR2 SYDVKM. The germline V and J ends were trimmed by 8 bases and 5 bases, with 24 bases remaining between them. This chain uses TRBV28 with TRBJ2-5, with D maybe TRBD2 (6 bases). Sequencing used blood, either unsorted or a sorted T cell fraction (not recorded which). This TCR came from a male donor with ankylosing spondylitis. CDR3 protein: CASGEDGGVSMETQYF. The DNA of the CDR3 is TGTGCCAGCGGGGAAGATGGCGGGGTTAGTATGGAGACCCAGTACTTC.